This entry concerns a single T cell receptor (beta chain). This specimen belongs to a study of blood T cell repertoires in COVID-19. About the study: Both acute and convalescent COVID-19 samples were obtained from the United States, Italy and Spain.

Germline CDR1 reads SGHTA; CDR2 reads FQGTGA. V gave up 4 bases and J gave up 0 bases, with 11 bases separating them. The CDR3 has 15 amino acids. In the original processing: Amplification of reference gene primers was used by the study to estimate nucleated cell counts. Data came from immunoSEQ multiplex PCR; TCRdb stores just in-frame clones and leaves some out. V, J and clone size derive from that table, while D and trimming were established from the DNA sequence. This table has about 210,000 clones, 83% appearing once. This receptor was taken from a man between 45 and 60 years old with active or convalescent COVID-19. The chain uses TRBV7-3 and TRBJ2-3; D is perhaps TRBD1 (5 bases). Sequenced: peripheral blood. CDR3 nucleotide sequence: TGTGCCAGCAGCTGGCTGGGGCAGAGCACAGATACGCAGTATTTT. Translation gives CASSWLGQSTDTQYF.